A single sample gave rise to the 18 T cell receptor beta chains below, sequenced in a study of cytomegalovirus exposure and HLA in healthy donors. The PCR contained 60 Vbeta and 13 Jbeta primers. The repertoire was sequenced with immunoSEQ multiplex PCR; TCRdb's copy has only in-frame clones and lacks some. The sample carries a few hundred thousand clones, about four fifths recorded once. Source material: PBMCs. Receptors were obtained from a girl aged 2 to 9 in good health and CMV-seronegative.

This chain connects TRBV5-1 to TRBJ2-5; 10 bases map to TRBD1. Looked up from germline, CDR1 is SGHRS and CDR2 is YFSETQ. V shed 2 bases and J 0 bases; nucleotides not matched to a gene: 7. The CDR3 loop spans 17 amino acids. The CDR3 is CASSFVGQGENQETQYF. CDR3 nucleotide sequence: TGCGCCAGCAGCTTTGTAGGACAGGGGGAGAACCAAGAGACCCAGTACTTC.

The genes are TRBV27 and TRBJ2-4; the D is unclear. CDR1 is MNHEY, CDR2 SMNVEV, per germline (reference sequence). The CDR3 covers 13 residues. V shed 2 bases and J shed 10 bases, with 12 bases lying between them. The CDR3 here is CASSLSAGGIQYF. CDR3 DNA: TGTGCCAGCAGTTTAAGCGCTGGTGGGATTCAGTACTTC.

This clone was counted a few times. In DNA form, the CDR3 reads TGCGCCAGCAGATGGCGAGGGTCCCCCACCTACGAGCAGTACTTC. Translating it yields CASRWRGSPTYEQYF. The gene calls are TRBV5-1 and TRBJ2-7; D possibly corresponds to TRBD2 (5 bases). The CDR3 covers 15 residues. Germline V gives CDR1 SGHRS, CDR2 YFSETQ. Between the trimmed V and J ends, which lost 5 bases and 2 bases, there was a span of 17 bases.

Comments on this clone: The same CDR3 can be traced to other DNA sequences in this sample. The J gene is TRBJ2-5, the V gene TRBV18; D possibly corresponds to TRBD1 (5 bases). The V gene lost 3 bases and the J gene lost 2 bases, with 7 bases spanning the gap. The length of the CDR3 is 13 residues. The germline V gene encodes CDR1 KGHSH and CDR2 LQKENI. The chain's CDR3 is CASSPRQQETQYF. In nucleotides, the CDR3 is TGTGCCAGCTCACCGAGACAGCAAGAGACCCAGTACTTC.

The gene calls are TRBV28 and TRBJ2-5; 10 bases line up with TRBD2. The CDR3 has 13 amino acids. Germline V gives CDR1 MDHEN, CDR2 SYDVKM. The CDR3 nucleotides read TGTGCGATAGCGGGAGGAGTTGAAGAGACCCAGTACTTC. The encoded protein is CAIAGGVEETQYF.

In its sample, this clone was seen once. The chain is built from TRBV5-4 and TRBJ1-4, with D possibly being TRBD1 (6 bases). V was shortened by 4 bases and J by 10 bases, with 17 bases between the two germline ends. This CDR3 has 14 residues. Germline assignment: CDR1 SGHNT and CDR2 YYREEE (reference sequence). The CDR3 sequence is CASSLQQGMGKLFF. The CDR3 DNA sequence: TGTGCCAGCAGCCTCCAACAGGGTATGGGAAAACTGTTTTTT. Variable domain in full (rest from reference TRBV5-4 and TRBJ1-4): ETGVTQSPTHLIKTRGQQVTLRCSSQSGHNTVSWYQQALGQGPQFIFQYYREEENGRGNFPPRFSGLQFPNYSSELNVNALELDDSALYLCASSLQQGMGKLFFGSGTQLSVL.

The sample holds a few counts of this clone. The chain is built from TRBV12-5 and TRBJ2-2; 7 nucleotides match TRBD2. This CDR3 spans 19 amino acids. Germline-derived CDR1 and CDR2 are LGHNT and FRNRAP. Germline trimming cut 0 bases from V and 1 base from J; bases unmatched to any gene: 11. The CDR3 here is CASGLVYFREALNTGELFF. In nucleotides, the CDR3 is TGTGCTAGTGGTTTGGTATATTTCCGGGAGGCCCTGAACACCGGGGAGCTGTTTTTT.

The V call is TRBV5-6, the J call TRBJ2-4; D may be TRBD2 (5 bases). The CDR3 sequence is 17 residues long. Germline V CDR1 and CDR2: SGHDT, YYEEEE. Deletions cut 0 bases from V and 6 bases from J, with 19 bases between. CDR3 residues: CASSLAPGFGSGNIQYF. The CDR3, as DNA: TGTGCCAGCAGCTTGGCCCCGGGATTTGGAAGTGGAAACATTCAGTACTTC.

The chain carries TRBV27 and TRBJ2-1; no clear D gene. Germline V lookup: CDR1 MNHEY, CDR2 SMNVEV (reference sequence). V was trimmed by 5 bases and J by 0 bases, leaving 20 bases between them. The CDR3 has 18 amino acids. The CDR3 region is CASSIQRPPLSSYNEQFF. CDR3 coding DNA: TGTGCCAGCAGTATCCAGCGCCCGCCCCTGAGCTCCTACAATGAGCAGTTCTTC.

The J gene is TRBJ1-2, the V gene TRBV2; D remains unclear. CDR1 and CDR2 from the germline V gene are SNHLY and FYNNEI. There are 15 residues in the CDR3. The ends were cut back, 8 bases at V and 2 bases at J, with 18 bases in the middle. The CDR3 nucleotides are TGTGCCAGCCCCATCAGCGGAGACGGAAACTATGGCTACACCTTC. Translation: CASPISGDGNYGYTF.

A few counts support this clone. The gene calls are TRBV9 and TRBJ2-7; the D gene is possibly TRBD1 (6 bases). Looked up from germline, CDR1 is SGDLS and CDR2 is YYNGEE. The CDR3 loop spans 15 amino acids. V lost 4 bases to trimming and J lost 3 bases, with 17 bases between them. CDR3 nucleotides: TGTGCCAGCAGCCCCTCGCCCGGGACAAGCTACGAGCAGTACTTC. Protein product: CASSPSPGTSYEQYF.

The chain couples TRBV7-9 to TRBJ2-7; D possibly corresponds to TRBD1 (6 bases). The CDR3 consists of 13 residues. V dropped 4 bases and J dropped 6 bases, with 13 bases sitting between them. The germline gives CDR1 SEHNR, CDR2 FQNEAQ (reference sequence). CDR3 in amino acids: CASSSHREGEQYF. For the CDR3, the DNA is TGTGCCAGCAGCTCACACAGGGAAGGCGAGCAGTACTTC.

In its sample, this clone was seen once. This chain links TRBV7-7 with TRBJ2-1; 10 nucleotides match TRBD2. V lost 2 bases to trimming and J lost 7 bases; unmatched junction nucleotides: 5. The CDR3 is made up of 15 amino acids. Looked up from germline, CDR1 is SSHAT and CDR2 is FNYEAQ (reference sequence). This CDR3 is CASSLRLAGENEQFF. The CDR3 DNA reads as TGTGCCAGCAGCTTAAGGCTAGCGGGAGAAAATGAGCAGTTCTTC.

This chain links TRBV7-6 with TRBJ2-7; TRBD1 matches at 7 bases. The CDR3 contains 15 residues. J gave up 0 bases and V 2 bases, and 4 bases lay outside the gene matches. Germline lookup yields CDR1 SGHVS and CDR2 FNYEAQ. DNA for the CDR3: TGTGCCAGCAGCTTAACAGGGGACCCCTCCTACGAGCAGTACTTC. Protein: CASSLTGDPSYEQYF.

The CDR3 sequence: CASSPTGVGETQYF. CDR3 bases: TGTGCCAGTAGTCCCACAGGGGTTGGGGAGACCCAGTACTTC. The V call is TRBV19, the J call TRBJ2-5, with 7 bases matching TRBD1. V lost 5 bases to trimming and J lost 5 bases; unmatched junction nucleotides: 8. Germline V gene data show CDR1 as LNHDA and CDR2 as SQIVND (reference sequence). This CDR3 has 14 amino acids. The variable domain in full, completed from reference TRBV19 and TRBJ2-5, reads DGGITQSPKYLFRKEGQNVTLSCEQNLNHDAMYWYRQDPGQGLRLIYYSQIVNDFQKGDIAEGYSVSREKKESFPLTVTSAQKNPTAFYLCASSPTGVGETQYFGPGTRLLVL.

This chain connects TRBV7-6 to TRBJ2-3; a possible D gene is TRBD2 (6 bases). CDR1 is SGHVS and CDR2 is FNYEAQ in the germline V gene. This CDR3 has 14 amino acids. Trimming pared 5 bases from V and 8 bases from J, leaving 17 bases between. CDR3 nucleotides: TGTGCCAGCAGCCAATCCCGGGCTAGCGCTACGCAGTATTTT. This sequence encodes CASSQSRASATQYF.

The J gene is TRBJ2-2, the V gene TRBV5-4, with TRBD1 matching over 9 bases. Germline CDR1 SGHNT, CDR2 YYREEE (reference sequence). CDR3 length equals 14 residues. The junction had 8 bases not matched to a gene; V was cut back by 7 bases and J by 7 bases. Here the CDR3 reads CASDRQGDGGELFF. The CDR3 DNA reads TGTGCCAGCGATCGACAGGGGGATGGCGGGGAGCTGTTTTTT.

This chain links TRBV5-4 with TRBJ2-3; 8 bases agree with TRBD2. The CDR3 has 14 amino acids. CDR1 is SGHNT, CDR2 YYREEE, per germline (reference sequence). The V and J ends lost 6 bases and 6 bases, in that order; junction bases with no gene match: 9. For the CDR3, the DNA is TGTGCCAGCAACCTAGGGACTAGTTTCGATACGCAGTATTTT. Encoded protein: CASNLGTSFDTQYF.